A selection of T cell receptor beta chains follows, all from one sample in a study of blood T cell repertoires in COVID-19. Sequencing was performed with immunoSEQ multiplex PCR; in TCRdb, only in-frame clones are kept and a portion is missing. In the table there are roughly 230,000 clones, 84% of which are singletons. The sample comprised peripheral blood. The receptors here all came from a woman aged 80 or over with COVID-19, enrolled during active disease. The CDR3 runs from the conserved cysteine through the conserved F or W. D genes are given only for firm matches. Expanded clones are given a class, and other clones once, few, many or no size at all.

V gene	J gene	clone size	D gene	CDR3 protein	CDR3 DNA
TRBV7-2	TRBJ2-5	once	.	CASSTGAGETQYF	TGTGCCAGCAGCACGGGCGCGGGGGAGACCCAGTACTTC
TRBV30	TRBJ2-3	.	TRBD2	CAWTPLAGNTDTQYF	TGTGCCTGGACCCCGCTAGCGGGGAACACAGATACGCAGTATTTT
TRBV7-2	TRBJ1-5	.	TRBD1	CASSRDGTGNQPQHF	TGTGCCAGCAGCCGCGACGGGACAGGGAATCAGCCCCAGCATTTT
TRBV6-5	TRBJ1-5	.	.	CARRGGNQPQHF	TGTGCCAGAAGGGGTGGTAATCAGCCCCAGCATTTT
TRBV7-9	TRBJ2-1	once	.	CANSEYRLSSYNEQFF	TGTGCCAACAGCGAATACAGGTTAAGCTCCTACAATGAGCAGTTCTTC
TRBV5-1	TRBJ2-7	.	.	CASSLGQHYEQYF	TGCGCCAGCAGCTTGGGACAGCACTACGAGCAGTACTTC
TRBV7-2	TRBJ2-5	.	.	CASSLGEQETQYF	TGTGCCAGCAGCCTGGGCGAACAAGAGACCCAGTACTTC
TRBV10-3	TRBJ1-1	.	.	CAISGGAEGEAFF	TGTGCCATCAGTGGAGGAGCTGAGGGTGAAGCTTTCTTT
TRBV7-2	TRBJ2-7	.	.	CASSLLAGSTYEQYF	TGTGCCAGCAGCTTACTCGCAGGGTCTACTTACGAGCAGTACTTC
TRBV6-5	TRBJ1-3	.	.	CASRSRSGNTIYF	TGTGCCAGCCGCAGTCGCTCTGGAAACACCATATATTTT
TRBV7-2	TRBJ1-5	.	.	CASSSSRGGQPQHF	TGTGCCAGCAGCTCTTCACGAGGGGGACAGCCCCAGCATTTT
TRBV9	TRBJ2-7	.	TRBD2	CASSVGQRGYHEQYF	TGTGCCAGCAGCGTAGGCCAGCGGGGGTACCACGAGCAGTACTTC
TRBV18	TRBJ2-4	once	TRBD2	CASSPPSMGGIQYF	TGTGCCAGCTCACCACCGAGCATGGGAGGGATTCAGTACTTC
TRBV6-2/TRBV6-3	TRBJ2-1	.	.	CASSYKGRYNYNEQFF	TGTGCCAGCAGTTACAAAGGCAGGTACAACTACAATGAGCAGTTCTTC
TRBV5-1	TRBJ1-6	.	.	CASSTVPQGRGNSPLHF	TGCGCCAGCAGCACCGTCCCACAGGGTCGGGGAAATTCACCCCTCCACTTT
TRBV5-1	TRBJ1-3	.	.	CASSIQTGAGNTIYF	TGCGCCAGCAGCATCCAGACAGGAGCAGGAAACACCATATATTTT
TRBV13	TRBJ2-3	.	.	CASSLGAPSTGDTQYF	TGTGCCAGCAGCTTAGGGGCACCATCGACTGGGGATACGCAGTATTTT
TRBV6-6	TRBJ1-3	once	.	CASSYPRDSGNTIYF	TGTGCCAGCAGTTACCCAAGAGACTCTGGAAACACCATATATTTT
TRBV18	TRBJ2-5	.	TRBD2	CASSPPGLAGGQETQYF	TGTGCCAGCTCACCACCGGGACTAGCGGGGGGCCAAGAGACCCAGTACTTC
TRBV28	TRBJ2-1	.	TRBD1	CASRPGGYNEQFF	TGTGCCAGCAGACCAGGGGGCTACAATGAGCAGTTCTTC
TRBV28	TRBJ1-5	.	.	CASSPVKGSNQPQHF	TGTGCCAGCAGTCCCGTGAAGGGGAGCAATCAGCCCCAGCATTTT
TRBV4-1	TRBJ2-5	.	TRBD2	CASSQLAGYQETQYF	TGCGCCAGCAGCCAGTTAGCGGGGTACCAAGAGACCCAGTACTTC
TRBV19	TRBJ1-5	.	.	CASSIRQYHSNQPQHF	TGTGCCAGTAGTATCCGCCAGTACCATAGCAATCAGCCCCAGCATTTT
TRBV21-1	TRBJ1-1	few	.	CASSTRQGSTEAFF	TGTGCCAGCAGCACCAGACAGGGGTCGACTGAAGCTTTCTTT
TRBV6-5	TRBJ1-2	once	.	CASSYSASHYGYTF	TGTGCCAGCAGTTACTCGGCCTCACACTATGGCTACACCTTC
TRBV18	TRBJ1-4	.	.	CASSPDIIRKEKLFF	TGTGCCAGCTCGCCAGACATCATCAGAAAGGAAAAACTGTTTTTT
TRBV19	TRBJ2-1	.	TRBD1	CASSLRTGTNNEQFF	TGTGCCAGTAGTTTACGGACAGGGACAAACAATGAGCAGTTCTTC
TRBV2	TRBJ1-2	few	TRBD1	CASSEWIPQGSYGYTF	TGTGCCAGCAGTGAATGGATACCACAGGGGAGCTATGGCTACACCTTC
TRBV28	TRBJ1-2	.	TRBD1	CASRPGQRSYGYTF	TGTGCCAGCAGGCCGGGACAGCGGAGCTATGGCTACACCTTC
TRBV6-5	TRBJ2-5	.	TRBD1	CASSYSTGQGETQYF	TGTGCCAGCAGTTACTCGACCGGACAGGGGGAGACCCAGTACTTC
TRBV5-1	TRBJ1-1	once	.	CASSYDSFTEAFF	TGCGCCAGCAGCTATGACAGTTTCACTGAAGCTTTCTTT
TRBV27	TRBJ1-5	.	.	CASTRAPGPIGGQPQHF	TGTGCCAGCACCCGGGCTCCGGGACCCATAGGGGGTCAGCCCCAGCATTTT
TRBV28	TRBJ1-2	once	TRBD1	CASSLSRQGNYGYTF	TGTGCCAGCAGTTTATCCAGACAGGGAAACTATGGCTACACCTTC